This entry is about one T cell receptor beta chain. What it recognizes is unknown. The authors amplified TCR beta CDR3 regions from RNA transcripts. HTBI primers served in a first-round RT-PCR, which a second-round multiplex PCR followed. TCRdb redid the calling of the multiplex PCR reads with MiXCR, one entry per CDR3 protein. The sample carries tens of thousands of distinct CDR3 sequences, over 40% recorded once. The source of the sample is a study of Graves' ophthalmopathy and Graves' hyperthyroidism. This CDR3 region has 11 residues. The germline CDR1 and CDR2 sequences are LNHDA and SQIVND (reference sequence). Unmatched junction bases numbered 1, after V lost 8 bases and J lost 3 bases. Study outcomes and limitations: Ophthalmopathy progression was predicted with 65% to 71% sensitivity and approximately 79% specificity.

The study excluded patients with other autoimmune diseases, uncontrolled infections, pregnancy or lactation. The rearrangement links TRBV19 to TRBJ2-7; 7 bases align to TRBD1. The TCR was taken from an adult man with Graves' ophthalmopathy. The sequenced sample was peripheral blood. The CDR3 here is CASQGVYEQYF. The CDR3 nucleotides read TGTGCCAGTCAGGGGGTCTACGAGCAGTACTTC.